The clone carrying this T cell receptor beta chain was observed a handful of times. The antigen is undetermined. This specimen belongs to a study of cytomegalovirus exposure and HLA in healthy donors. Study-level points and caveats: In vitro testing confirmed a few CMV-associated chains as specific for CMV antigens.

The PCR had 60 Vbeta and 13 Jbeta primers. Sequencing used immunoSEQ multiplex PCR; TCRdb keeps in-frame clones, though not all of them. The table records about 130,000 clones, roughly 79% of them present only once. V was cut by 7 bases and J by 3 bases, with 14 bases left in between. CDR3 length: 14 amino acids. The germline gives CDR1 MNHNS, CDR2 SASEGT. Samples came from healthy bone marrow donors. Donors counted as nominally healthy when sampled, yet unrecorded immune exposures were likely. Sequenced material: PBMCs. J is TRBJ2-3 and V is TRBV6-1; a possible D gene is TRBD2 (6 bases). The TCR was taken from a woman aged 50 to 60 in good health and CMV-seronegative. For the CDR3, the DNA is TGTGCCAGCATCGCCAGCGGAGGGACAGATACGCAGTATTTT. Protein: CASIASGGTDTQYF.